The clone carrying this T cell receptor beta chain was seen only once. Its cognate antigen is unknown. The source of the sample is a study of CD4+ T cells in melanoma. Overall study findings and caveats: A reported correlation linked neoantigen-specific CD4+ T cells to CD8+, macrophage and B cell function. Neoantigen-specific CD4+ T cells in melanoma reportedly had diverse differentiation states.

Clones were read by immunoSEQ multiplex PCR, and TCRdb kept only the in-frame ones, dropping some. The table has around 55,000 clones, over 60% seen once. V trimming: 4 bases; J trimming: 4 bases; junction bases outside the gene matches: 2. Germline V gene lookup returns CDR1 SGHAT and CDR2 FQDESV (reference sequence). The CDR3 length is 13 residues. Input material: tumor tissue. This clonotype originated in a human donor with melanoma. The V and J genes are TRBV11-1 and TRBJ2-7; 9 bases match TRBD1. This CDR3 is CASSSGTGYEQYF. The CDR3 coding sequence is TGTGCCAGCAGCTCCGGGACAGGGTACGAGCAGTACTTC.